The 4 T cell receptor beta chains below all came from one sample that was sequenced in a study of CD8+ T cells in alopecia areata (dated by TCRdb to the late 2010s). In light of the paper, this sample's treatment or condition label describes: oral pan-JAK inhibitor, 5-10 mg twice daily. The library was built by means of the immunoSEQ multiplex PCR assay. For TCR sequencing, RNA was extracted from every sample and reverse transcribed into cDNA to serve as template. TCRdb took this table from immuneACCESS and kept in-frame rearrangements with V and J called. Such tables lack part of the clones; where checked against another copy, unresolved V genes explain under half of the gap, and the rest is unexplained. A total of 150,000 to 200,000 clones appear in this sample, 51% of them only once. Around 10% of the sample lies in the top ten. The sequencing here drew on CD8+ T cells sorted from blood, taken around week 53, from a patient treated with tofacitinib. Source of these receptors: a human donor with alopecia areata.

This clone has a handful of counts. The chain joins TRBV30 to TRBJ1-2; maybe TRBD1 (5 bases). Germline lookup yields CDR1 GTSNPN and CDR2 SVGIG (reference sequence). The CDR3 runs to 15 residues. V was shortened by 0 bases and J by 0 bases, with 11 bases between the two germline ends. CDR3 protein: CAWSVLRETNYGYTF. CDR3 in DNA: TGTGCCTGGAGTGTACTCAGGGAGACTAACTATGGCTACACCTTC.

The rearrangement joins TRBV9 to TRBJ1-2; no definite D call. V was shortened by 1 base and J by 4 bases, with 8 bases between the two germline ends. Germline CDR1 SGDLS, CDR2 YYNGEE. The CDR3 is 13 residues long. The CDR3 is CASSVKISYGYTF. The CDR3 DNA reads TGTGCCAGCAGCGTAAAGATCAGCTATGGCTACACCTTC.

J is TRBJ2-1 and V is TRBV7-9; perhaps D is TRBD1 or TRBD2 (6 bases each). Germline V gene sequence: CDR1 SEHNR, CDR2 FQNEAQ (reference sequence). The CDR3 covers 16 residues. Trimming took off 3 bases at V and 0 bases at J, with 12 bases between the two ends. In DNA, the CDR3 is TGTGCCAGCAGCTTCGGACGGGGGCGCTCCTACAATGAGCAGTTCTTC. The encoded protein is CASSFGRGRSYNEQFF.

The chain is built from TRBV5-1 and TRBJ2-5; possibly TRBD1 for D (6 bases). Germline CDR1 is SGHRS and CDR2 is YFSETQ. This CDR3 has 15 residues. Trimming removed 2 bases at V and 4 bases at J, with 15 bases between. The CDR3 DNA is TGCGCCAGCAGCTTTGAAGGGGGATTGGGAGAGACCCAGTACTTC. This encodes CASSFEGGLGETQYF.